These 32 T cell receptor beta chains were all obtained from the same sample, sequenced in a study of T cells in Graves' hyperthyroidism and ophthalmopathy. TCR beta CDR3 regions were amplified from RNA. During a first-round RT-PCR of the TCR CDR3, the HTBI primer set was used. TCRdb ran MiXCR on the multiplex PCR reads and lists one entry per CDR3 protein. The table lists about 480,000 distinct CDR3 sequences, 20% to 25% of them singletons. Sequencing was carried out using blood. The receptors derive from a woman in her 70s with Graves' ophthalmopathy.

The chain carries TRBV11-2 and TRBJ1-4; D remains unclear. Between the trimmed V and J ends, which lost 1 base and 1 base, there was a span of 7 bases. The CDR3 contains 15 residues. Germline V gene sequence: CDR1 SGHAT, CDR2 FQNNGV. The CDR3 region has the DNA TGTGCCAGCAGCTTAGGGGCAGGAACTAATGAAAAACTGTTTTTT. It is translated as CASSLGAGTNEKLFF.

A few counts support this clonotype. This chain's CDR3 is CAWSRDSPRGYTF. CDR3 in DNA: TGTGCCTGGAGTCGGGACAGCCCCAGGGGCTACACCTTC. V is TRBV30 and J is TRBJ1-2; 7 nucleotides line up with TRBD1. V was pared by 2 bases and J by 8 bases, with 8 bases of the junction left unmatched. The length of the CDR3 is 13 residues. The V gene's germline CDR1 is GTSNPN and CDR2 SVGIG (reference sequence). The variable domain in full, completed from reference TRBV30 and TRBJ1-2, reads SQTIHQWPATLVQPVGSPLSLECTVEGTSNPNLYWYRQAAGRGLQLLFYSVGIGQISSEVPQNLSASRPQDRQFILSSKKLLLSDSGFYLCAWSRDSPRGYTFGSGTRLTVV.

The gene calls are TRBV29-1 and TRBJ2-5; 11 nucleotides match TRBD2. Germline V lookup: CDR1 SQVTM, CDR2 ANQGSEA. This CDR3 has 14 amino acids. V trimming: 6 bases; J trimming: 5 bases; junction bases outside the gene matches: 8. CDR3 region: CSVQGASGRETQYF. CDR3 in DNA: TGCAGCGTACAGGGGGCTAGCGGGAGGGAGACCCAGTACTTC.

The V call is TRBV18, the J call TRBJ2-7; tentatively, D is TRBD2 (5 bases). Germline V gene lookup returns CDR1 KGHSH and CDR2 LQKENI. V was cut by 1 base and J by 6 bases, with 19 bases left in between. The CDR3 sequence is 16 residues long. CDR3 coding DNA: TGTGCCAGCTCACCACGCCAGCTAGCTTCGAGCTCCGAGCAGTACTTC. Its translation: CASSPRQLASSSEQYF.

The V and J genes are TRBV2 and TRBJ1-6; TRBD1 matches at 7 bases. J lost 2 bases, V lost 7 bases, and 11 bases had no gene match. The germline gives CDR1 SNHLY, CDR2 FYNNEI. The CDR3 runs to 17 residues. This CDR3 is CASNYRQGGPYNSPLHF. DNA of the CDR3: TGTGCCAGCAACTACAGACAGGGAGGTCCCTATAATTCACCCCTCCACTTT.

This clonotype was detected only a few times. The rearrangement joins TRBV6-2 or TRBV6-3 to TRBJ1-1, with TRBD1 matching over 7 bases. The V gene's germline CDR1 is MNHEY and CDR2 SVGEGT. The CDR3 is made up of 13 amino acids. After removal of 0 bases from V and 7 bases from J, the junction contained 2 bases not matched to a gene. Written as DNA, the CDR3 is TGTGCCAGCAGTTACTCGACAGGGTTTGAAGCTTTCTTT. Amino acids: CASSYSTGFEAFF.

This clonotype was counted ten times or more. The rearrangement joins TRBV2 to TRBJ2-7; TRBD1 matches 7 bases. The CDR3 contains 14 residues. The trim removed 5 bases at V and 2 bases at J, leaving 6 bases unmatched. Germline V gene lookup returns CDR1 SNHLY and CDR2 FYNNEI. The CDR3: CASSYRGATYEQYF. The CDR3 nucleotides are TGTGCCAGCAGTTACAGGGGTGCAACCTACGAGCAGTACTTC.

In its sample, this clonotype was seen a few times. This chain connects TRBV20-1 to TRBJ2-7; D uncertain. The germline CDR1 and CDR2 sequences are DFQATT and SNEGSKA (reference sequence). The CDR3 spans 11 residues. V was shortened by 5 bases and J by 6 bases, with 11 bases between the two germline ends. CDR3 coding DNA: TGCAGTGCTCCCAAGGCGGTCGAGCAGTACTTC. It encodes CSAPKAVEQYF.

In its sample, this clonotype was seen many times. The chain links TRBV30 to TRBJ2-5, with no clear D. V lost 1 base, J lost 7 bases, and 13 bases lay in between. The germline V gene encodes CDR1 GTSNPN and CDR2 SVGIG (reference sequence). This CDR3 has 13 amino acids. The CDR3 DNA follows: TGTGCCTGGAGTGAGAGATTGCTACGGACCCAGTACTTC. Translated, it gives CAWSERLLRTQYF.

This chain links TRBV30 with TRBJ1-2; 7 bases agree with TRBD1. J gave up 4 bases and V 2 bases, and 13 bases lay outside the gene matches. Germline V gene data show CDR1 as GTSNPN and CDR2 as SVGIG (reference sequence). The CDR3 loop spans 16 amino acids. CDR3 loop: CAWSPRWQGVGYGYTF. The CDR3 bases are TGTGCCTGGAGTCCCCGGTGGCAGGGGGTTGGCTATGGCTACACCTTC. The full variable domain, with the rest looked up from reference TRBV30 and TRBJ1-2, is SQTIHQWPATLVQPVGSPLSLECTVEGTSNPNLYWYRQAAGRGLQLLFYSVGIGQISSEVPQNLSASRPQDRQFILSSKKLLLSDSGFYLCAWSPRWQGVGYGYTFGSGTRLTVV.

V is TRBV10-3 and J is TRBJ1-3, with D uncertain. Germline V gene sequence: CDR1 ENHRY, CDR2 SYGVKD. The CDR3 covers 12 residues. Trimming shortened V by 6 bases and J by 1 base, and 4 bases separated the two germline ends. Written as DNA, the CDR3 is TGTGCCATCAGAGGATCTGGAAACACCATATATTTT. Residues: CAIRGSGNTIYF.

V is TRBV19 and J is TRBJ1-2, with 7 bases that match TRBD1. The CDR3 is 16 residues long. The V and J ends lost 5 bases and 7 bases, in that order; junction bases with no gene match: 16. The germline V gene has CDR1 LNHDA and CDR2 SQIVND (reference sequence). The CDR3 protein is CASSSPPGGGAFGYTF. In DNA, the CDR3 is TGTGCCAGTAGTTCCCCCCCGGGAGGGGGCGCGTTTGGCTACACCTTC.

The genes are TRBV9 and TRBJ1-5, with 7 bases matching TRBD1. The junction had 4 bases not matched to a gene; V was cut back by 3 bases and J by 1 base. The CDR3 runs 15 residues. The germline V gene encodes CDR1 SGDLS and CDR2 YYNGEE. The CDR3 region is CASSAGGASNQPQHF. For the CDR3, the DNA is TGTGCCAGCAGCGCAGGGGGGGCCAGCAATCAGCCCCAGCATTTT.

This chain uses TRBV19 with TRBJ2-4; TRBD1 matches 7 bases. The CDR3 has 14 amino acids. Trimming cost V 3 bases and J 4 bases; bases outside gene matches: 3. The V gene's germline CDR1 is LNHDA and CDR2 SQIVND (reference sequence). The CDR3 loop is CASSIGGQKNIQYF. In DNA form, the CDR3 reads TGTGCCAGTAGTATTGGGGGACAGAAAAACATTCAGTACTTC.

The chain recombines TRBV5-1 with TRBJ1-2; no clear D. From germline, CDR1 is SGHRS and CDR2 YFSETQ. Trimming took 0 bases from V and 2 from J, leaving 8 bases between them. This CDR3 is 14 amino acids long. The CDR3 is CASSLGKPNYGYTF. Written as DNA, the CDR3 is TGCGCCAGCAGCTTGGGCAAACCGAACTATGGCTACACCTTC.

The genes are TRBV15 and TRBJ2-1; D is unresolved. From germline, CDR1 is LNHNV and CDR2 YYDKDF (reference sequence). The CDR3 is 12 residues long. Trimming left V 6 bases short and J 9 bases short, with 12 bases between. The CDR3 DNA follows: TGTGCCACCAGGGGCACCACCGGTGAGCAGTTCTTC. Its protein product is CATRGTTGEQFF.

This clonotype was picked up many times. The chain recombines TRBV7-8 with TRBJ2-7; D is unresolved. The CDR3 contains 13 residues. V shed 5 bases and J shed 3 bases, with 11 bases lying between them. Germline V CDR1 and CDR2: SGHVS, FQNEAQ. CDR3 protein: CASSPRSYYEQYF. The CDR3 coding sequence is TGTGCCAGCAGCCCACGAAGTTACTACGAGCAGTACTTC.

On this clonotype: A junction boundary mismatches the germline segment, possibly from a read error. V and J are TRBV7-7 and TRBJ2-5; no clear D gene. CDR1 is SSHAT and CDR2 is FNYEAQ in the germline V gene (reference sequence). This CDR3 comprises 14 residues. CDR3 protein: CASSLHFVMETQYF. DNA of the CDR3: TGTGCTAGCAGCCTTCATTTCGTCATGGAGACCCAGTACTTC.

This clonotype was seen a few times. The chain joins TRBV7-2 to TRBJ1-6, with D possibly being TRBD1 (5 bases). CDR1 is SGHTA and CDR2 is FQGNSA in the germline V gene. The CDR3 spans 16 residues. V was trimmed by 0 bases and J by 7 bases, leaving 13 bases between them. The CDR3 loop reads CASSLAFGAQNSPLHF. In DNA, the CDR3 is TGTGCCAGCAGCTTAGCGTTCGGGGCTCAAAATTCACCCCTCCACTTT.

This clonotype occurred a few times. This chain joins TRBV11-1 and TRBJ2-7; a possible D gene is TRBD2 (5 bases). Trimming cost V 2 bases and J 5 bases, with 7 bases left between them. Per germline, CDR1 SGHAT and CDR2 FQDESV (reference sequence). The CDR3 has 12 residues. The CDR3 is CASSLTRDEQYF. Written as DNA, the CDR3 is TGTGCCAGCAGCTTAACTAGGGACGAGCAGTACTTC.

As regards this clonotype: At one end, the junction sequence differs from germline, possibly due to a read error. The chain has TRBV27 and TRBJ2-7; no reliable D call. CDR1 is MNHEY and CDR2 is SMNVEV in the germline V gene (reference sequence). The CDR3 consists of 14 residues. CDR3 loop: CASSLSIYSYEQYF. CDR3 nucleotides: TGTGCCAGCAGTTTATCGATTTACAGCTACGAGCAATACTTC.

This chain links TRBV30 with TRBJ1-5; D gene unclear. This CDR3 has 13 amino acids. Trimming removed 4 bases at V and 5 bases at J, with 12 bases between. Germline lookup yields CDR1 GTSNPN and CDR2 SVGIG (reference sequence). CDR3 DNA sequence: TGTGCCTGGACTGGGCGGGCAGATCAGCCCCAGCATTTT. Residues: CAWTGRADQPQHF.

The chain is built from TRBV5-1 and TRBJ2-5, with 10 positions matching TRBD2. CDR3 length: 17 residues. From germline, CDR1 is SGHRS and CDR2 YFSETQ. The junction had 7 bases not matched to a gene; V was cut back by 0 bases and J by 2 bases. This CDR3 reads CASSLVSRTSGQETQYF. As DNA, the CDR3 is TGCGCCAGCAGCTTGGTGTCTCGGACTAGCGGACAAGAGACCCAGTACTTC. Full variable domain (remainder filled in from reference TRBV5-1 and TRBJ2-5): KAGVTQTPRYLIKTRGQQVTLSCSPISGHRSVSWYQQTPGQGLQFLFEYFSETQRNKGNFPGRFSGRQFSNSRSEMNVSTLELGDSALYLCASSLVSRTSGQETQYFGPGTRLLVL.

In this sample, this clonotype turned up a few times. The chain links TRBV19 to TRBJ2-1; 7 bases line up with TRBD1. V trimming: 7 bases; J trimming: 9 bases; junction bases outside the gene matches: 6. Looked up from germline, CDR1 is LNHDA and CDR2 is SQIVND (reference sequence). The CDR3 totals 12 residues. DNA for the CDR3: TGTGCCAGTAATGAACAGGGGCGTGAGCAGTTCTTC. Translating it yields CASNEQGREQFF.

The chain carries TRBV20-1 and TRBJ2-1; TRBD1 matches 12 bases. Germline CDR1 DFQATT, CDR2 SNEGSKA (reference sequence). The length of the CDR3 is 13 residues. J lost 13 bases, V lost 3 bases, and 7 bases had no gene match. The CDR3 is CSARGGTGGQQFF. CDR3 bases: TGCAGTGCTAGGGGGGGGACAGGGGGCCAACAGTTCTTC.

The V gene is TRBV5-1, the J gene TRBJ2-5, with no clear D. The V gene's germline CDR1 is SGHRS and CDR2 YFSETQ. The CDR3 covers 13 residues. Trimming pared 1 base from V and 4 bases from J, leaving 8 bases between. The CDR3, as DNA: TGCGCCAGCAGCTTGTCCAGGTCAGAGACCCAGTACTTC. Translating gives CASSLSRSETQYF.

This clonotype has a handful of counts. V gene TRBV7-3 combines with J gene TRBJ2-3, with 9 bases aligning to TRBD2. The V and J ends lost 2 bases and 4 bases, in that order; junction bases with no gene match: 7. Germline V gene data show CDR1 as SGHTA and CDR2 as FQGTGA. The CDR3 is made up of 16 amino acids. Here the CDR3 reads CASSLFSGSRADTQYF. The DNA of the CDR3 is TGTGCCAGCAGCTTATTTAGCGGGAGTCGCGCAGATACGCAGTATTTT.

V is TRBV7-3 and J is TRBJ2-7; 9 bases fit TRBD1. The trim removed 5 bases at V and 5 bases at J, leaving 16 bases unmatched. The CDR3 runs 17 residues. Germline V gene data show CDR1 as SGHTA and CDR2 as FQGTGA. The CDR3: CASSHPGTGILGHEQYF. Here the CDR3 DNA reads TGTGCCAGCAGCCACCCCGGGACAGGGATCTTGGGCCACGAGCAGTACTTC. The variable domain in full, completed from reference TRBV7-3 and TRBJ2-7, reads GAGVSQTPSNKVTEKGKYVELRCDPISGHTALYWYRQSLGQGPEFLIYFQGTGAADDSGLPNDRFFAVRPEGSVSTLKIQRTERGDSAVYLCASSHPGTGILGHEQYFGPGTRLTVT.

The rearrangement links TRBV19 to TRBJ2-1, with D possibly being TRBD2 (7 bases). Germline lookup yields CDR1 LNHDA and CDR2 SQIVND (reference sequence). This CDR3 has 21 residues. Trimming removed 1 base at V and 6 bases at J, with 31 bases between. The CDR3, as DNA: TGTGCCAGTAGTATAGGCCCGTGGGCCAGGGGCCGGGACTACGACGGCAATGAGCAGTTCTTC. Translated: CASSIGPWARGRDYDGNEQFF.

In its sample, this clonotype was seen many times. The chain couples TRBV6-1 to TRBJ2-1, with TRBD2 as a possible D gene (6 bases). This CDR3 has 13 amino acids. Trimming pared 7 bases from V and 7 bases from J, leaving 14 bases between. CDR1 is MNHNS, CDR2 SASEGT, per germline. The CDR3 region is CASTPTAGNEQFF. The CDR3 bases are TGTGCCAGCACCCCCACCGCGGGGAATGAGCAGTTCTTC.

Remarks on this clonotype: This likely comes from a read error, as the CDR3 has no conserved phenylalanine or tryptophan at its end. The V call is TRBV9, the J call TRBJ1-2; D remains ambiguous. Between the trimmed V and J ends, which lost 4 bases and 3 bases, there was a span of 13 bases. Per the germline V gene, CDR1 is SGDLS and CDR2 is YYNGEE. This CDR3 has 14 amino acids. For the CDR3, the DNA is TGTGCCAGCAGCCCCCCGAGAGCGGACTATGGCTACACCTCC. It encodes CASSPPRADYGYTS.

This chain connects TRBV4-3 to TRBJ2-3, with 7 bases lining up with TRBD2. Germline lookup yields CDR1 LGHNA and CDR2 YSLEER. CDR3 length equals 15 residues. V trimming: 1 base; J trimming: 1 base; junction bases outside the gene matches: 2. CDR3 DNA: TGCGCCAGCAGCCAAGGCGGGGGACGCACAGATACGCAGTATTTT. Protein: CASSQGGGRTDTQYF.